These 5 T cell receptor beta chains share one sample of origin, sequenced in a study of blood T cell repertoires in COVID-19. Using immunoSEQ multiplex PCR, the repertoire was profiled, and TCRdb retains in-frame clones only, with some absent. The data show 130,000 or so clones, approximately 84% seen once. The source material was peripheral blood. These receptors were collected from a man aged 55 to 70 with acute or convalescent COVID-19.

This chain joins TRBV2 and TRBJ1-1; 7 bases match TRBD1. The CDR3 runs 14 residues. Trimming removed 5 bases from V and 0 bases from J; junction bases left unmatched: 3. Germline loops: CDR1 SNHLY, CDR2 FYNNEI. The CDR3 sequence: CASSSGTVNTEAFF. For the CDR3, the DNA is TGTGCCAGCAGTTCTGGGACAGTGAACACTGAAGCTTTCTTT.

The genes are TRBV6-5 and TRBJ1-4; D uncertain. The V gene's germline CDR1 is MNHEY and CDR2 SVGAGI. The CDR3 is 14 residues long. Trimming pared 6 bases from V and 5 bases from J, leaving 13 bases between. CDR3 region: CASRPLPGNEKLFF. For the CDR3, the DNA is TGTGCCAGCAGACCCCTTCCGGGGAATGAAAAACTGTTTTTT.

The chain joins TRBV6-1 to TRBJ1-2; D gene ambiguous. Germline V gene data show CDR1 as MNHNS and CDR2 as SASEGT. V gave up 2 bases and J gave up 3 bases, with 7 bases separating them. The CDR3 runs to 13 residues. The CDR3 DNA reads as TGTGCCAGCAGTGAACGAGGCCACTATGGCTACACCTTC. Translating it yields CASSERGHYGYTF.

The chain links TRBV19 to TRBJ1-5; a weak D match, TRBD1 (6 bases). The germline V and J ends were trimmed by 7 bases and 2 bases, with 15 bases remaining between them. Germline loops: CDR1 LNHDA, CDR2 SQIVND (reference sequence). The CDR3 is 15 residues long. This chain's CDR3 is CASINTGIRNQPQHF. Written as DNA, the CDR3 is TGTGCCAGTATCAACACAGGGATACGCAATCAGCCCCAGCATTTT.

This clone was detected only a few times. The chain has TRBV6-6 and TRBJ2-7, with D possibly being TRBD2 (6 bases). The CDR3 length is 16 residues. Trimming removed 2 bases at V and 0 bases at J, with 14 bases between. CDR1 and CDR2 (germline): MNHNY, SVGAGI (reference sequence). The CDR3 loop is CASSYSRDFSSYEQYF. The CDR3 region has the DNA TGTGCCAGCAGTTACAGTCGGGACTTTAGCTCCTACGAGCAGTACTTC.